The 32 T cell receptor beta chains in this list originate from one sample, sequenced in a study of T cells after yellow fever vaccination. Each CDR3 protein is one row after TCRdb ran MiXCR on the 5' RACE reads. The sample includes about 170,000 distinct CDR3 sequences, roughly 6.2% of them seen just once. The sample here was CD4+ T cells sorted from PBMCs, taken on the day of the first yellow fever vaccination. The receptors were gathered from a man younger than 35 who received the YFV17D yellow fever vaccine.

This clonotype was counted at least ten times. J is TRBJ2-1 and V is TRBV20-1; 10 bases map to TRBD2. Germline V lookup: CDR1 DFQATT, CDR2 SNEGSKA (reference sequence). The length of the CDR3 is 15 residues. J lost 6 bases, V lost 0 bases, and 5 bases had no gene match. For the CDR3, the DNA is TGCAGTGCTAGAGATCTAGCGGGGGTAGGCAATGAGCAGTTCTTC. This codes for CSARDLAGVGNEQFF.

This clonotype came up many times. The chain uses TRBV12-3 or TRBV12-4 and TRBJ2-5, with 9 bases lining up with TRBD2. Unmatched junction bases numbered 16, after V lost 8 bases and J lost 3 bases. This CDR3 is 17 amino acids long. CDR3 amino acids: CASATGTSLAGKETQYF. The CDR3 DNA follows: TGTGCCAGCGCTACGGGCACCTCCCTAGCGGGGAAAGAGACCCAGTACTTC.

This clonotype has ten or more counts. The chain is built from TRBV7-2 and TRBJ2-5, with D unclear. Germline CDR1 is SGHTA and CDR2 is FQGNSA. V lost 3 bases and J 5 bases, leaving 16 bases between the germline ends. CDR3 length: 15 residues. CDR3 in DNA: TGTGCCAGCAGCTTCACTCACAGCCTGGGGGAGACCCAGTACTTC. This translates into CASSFTHSLGETQYF.

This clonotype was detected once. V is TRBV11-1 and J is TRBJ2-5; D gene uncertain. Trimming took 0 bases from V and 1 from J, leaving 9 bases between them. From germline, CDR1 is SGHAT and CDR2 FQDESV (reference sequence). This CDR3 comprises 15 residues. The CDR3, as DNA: TGTGCCAGCAGCTTAGCTTCTAGGGCCCAAGAGACCCAGTACTTC. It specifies CASSLASRAQETQYF.

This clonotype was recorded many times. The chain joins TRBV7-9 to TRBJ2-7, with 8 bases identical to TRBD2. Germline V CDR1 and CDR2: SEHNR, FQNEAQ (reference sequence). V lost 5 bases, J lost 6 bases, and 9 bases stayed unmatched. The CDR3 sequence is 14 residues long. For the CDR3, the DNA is TGTGCCAGCAGCGCCCCAGCGGGGGTCGGCGAGCAGTACTTC. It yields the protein CASSAPAGVGEQYF.

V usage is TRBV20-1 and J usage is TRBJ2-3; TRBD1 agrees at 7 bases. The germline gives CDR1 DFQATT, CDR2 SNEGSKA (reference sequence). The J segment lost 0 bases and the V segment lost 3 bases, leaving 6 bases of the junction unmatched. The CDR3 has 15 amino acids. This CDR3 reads CSASLRGYSTDTQYF. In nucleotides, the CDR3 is TGCAGTGCTAGCCTCAGGGGGTATAGCACAGATACGCAGTATTTT.

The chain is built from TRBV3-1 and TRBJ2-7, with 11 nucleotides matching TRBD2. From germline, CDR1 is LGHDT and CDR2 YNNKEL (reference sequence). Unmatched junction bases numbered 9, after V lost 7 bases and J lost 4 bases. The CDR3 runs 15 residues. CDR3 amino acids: CASTKDSSGGYEQYF. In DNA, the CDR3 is TGTGCCAGCACCAAAGATTCTAGCGGGGGGTACGAGCAGTACTTC.

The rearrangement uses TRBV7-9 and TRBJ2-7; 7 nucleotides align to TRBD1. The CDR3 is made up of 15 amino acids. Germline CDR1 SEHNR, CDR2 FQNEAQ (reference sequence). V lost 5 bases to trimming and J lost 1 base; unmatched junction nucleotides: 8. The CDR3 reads CASSLQGSRSYEQYF. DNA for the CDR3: TGTGCCAGCAGCCTACAGGGGTCGCGGTCCTACGAGCAGTACTTC.

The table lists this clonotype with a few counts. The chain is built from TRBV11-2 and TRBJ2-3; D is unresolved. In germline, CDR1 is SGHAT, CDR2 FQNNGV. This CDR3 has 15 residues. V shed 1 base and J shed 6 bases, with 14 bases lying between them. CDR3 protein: CASSLGRLNLDTQYF. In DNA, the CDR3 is TGTGCCAGCAGCTTAGGTCGGCTAAATTTGGATACGCAGTATTTT.

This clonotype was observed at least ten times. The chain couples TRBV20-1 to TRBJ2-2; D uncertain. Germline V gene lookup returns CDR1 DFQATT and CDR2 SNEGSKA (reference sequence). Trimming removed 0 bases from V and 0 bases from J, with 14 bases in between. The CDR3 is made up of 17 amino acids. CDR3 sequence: CSAREGGRAPNTGELFF. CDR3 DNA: TGCAGTGCTAGAGAGGGTGGTAGAGCCCCGAACACCGGGGAGCTGTTTTTT.

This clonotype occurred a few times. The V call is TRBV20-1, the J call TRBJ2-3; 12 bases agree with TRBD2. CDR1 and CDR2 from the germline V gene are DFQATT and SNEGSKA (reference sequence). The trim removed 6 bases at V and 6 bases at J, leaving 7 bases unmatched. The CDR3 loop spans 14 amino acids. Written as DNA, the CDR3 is TGCAGTGCGTCGACTAGCGGGGGTATCGATACGCAGTATTTT. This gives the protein CSASTSGGIDTQYF.

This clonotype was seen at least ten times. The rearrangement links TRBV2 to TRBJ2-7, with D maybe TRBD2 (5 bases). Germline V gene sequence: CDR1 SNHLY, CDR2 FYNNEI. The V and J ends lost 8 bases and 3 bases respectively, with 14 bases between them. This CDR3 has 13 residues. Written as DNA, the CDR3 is TGTGCCAGCGGAGTAGGCCGGGACTACGAGCAGTACGTC. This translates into CASGVGRDYEQYV.

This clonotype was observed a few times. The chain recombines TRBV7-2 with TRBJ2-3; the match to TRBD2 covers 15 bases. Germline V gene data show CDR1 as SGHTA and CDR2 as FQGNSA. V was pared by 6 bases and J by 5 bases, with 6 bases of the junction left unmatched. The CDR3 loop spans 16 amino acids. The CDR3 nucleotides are TGTGCCAGCAGAACCGGACTAGCGGGGGGGCAAGATACGCAGTATTTT. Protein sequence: CASRTGLAGGQDTQYF.

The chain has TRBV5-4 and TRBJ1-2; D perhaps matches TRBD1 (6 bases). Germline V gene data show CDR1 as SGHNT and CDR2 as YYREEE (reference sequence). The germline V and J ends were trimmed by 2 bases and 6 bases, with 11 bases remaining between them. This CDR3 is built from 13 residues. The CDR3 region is CASSFSRGDGYTF. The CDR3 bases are TGTGCCAGCAGCTTCTCCAGGGGAGATGGCTACACCTTC.

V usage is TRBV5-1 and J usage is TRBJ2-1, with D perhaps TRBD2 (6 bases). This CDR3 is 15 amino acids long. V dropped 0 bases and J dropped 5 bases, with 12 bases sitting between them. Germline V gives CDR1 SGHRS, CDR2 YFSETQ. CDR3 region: CASSLGNSGHNEQFF. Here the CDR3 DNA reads TGCGCCAGCAGCTTGGGGAATAGCGGTCACAATGAGCAGTTCTTC.

The CDR3 coding sequence is TGTGCCAGCAGCACCTCCGGGGGAATCTATGGCTACACCTTC. Residues: CASSTSGGIYGYTF. V gene TRBV7-2 combines with J gene TRBJ1-2; weak D call: TRBD1 (5 bases). There are 14 residues in the CDR3. The germline V and J ends were trimmed by 5 bases and 4 bases, with 14 bases remaining between them. Germline CDR1 SGHTA, CDR2 FQGNSA.

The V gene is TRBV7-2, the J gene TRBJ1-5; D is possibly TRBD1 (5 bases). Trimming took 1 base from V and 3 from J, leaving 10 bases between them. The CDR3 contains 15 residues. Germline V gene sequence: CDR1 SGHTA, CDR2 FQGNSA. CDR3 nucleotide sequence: TGTGCCAGCAGCTTAGTGCAGGGACTCAATCAGCCCCAGCATTTT. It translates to CASSLVQGLNQPQHF.

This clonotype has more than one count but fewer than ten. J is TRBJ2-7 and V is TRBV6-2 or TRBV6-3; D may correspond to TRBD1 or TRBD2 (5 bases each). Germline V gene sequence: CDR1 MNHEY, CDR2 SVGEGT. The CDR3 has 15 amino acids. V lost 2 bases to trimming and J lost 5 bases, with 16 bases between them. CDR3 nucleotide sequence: TGTGCCAGCAGTTACGGGCAGGGAGTAAGACACGAGCAGTACTTC. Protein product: CASSYGQGVRHEQYF.

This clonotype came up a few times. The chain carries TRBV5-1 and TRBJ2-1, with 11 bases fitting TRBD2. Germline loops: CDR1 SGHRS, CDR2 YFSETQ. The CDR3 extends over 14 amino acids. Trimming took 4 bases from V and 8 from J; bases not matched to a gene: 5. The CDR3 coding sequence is TGCGCCAGCAGCCCAGGGACTAGCGGCTATGAGCAGTTCTTC. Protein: CASSPGTSGYEQFF.

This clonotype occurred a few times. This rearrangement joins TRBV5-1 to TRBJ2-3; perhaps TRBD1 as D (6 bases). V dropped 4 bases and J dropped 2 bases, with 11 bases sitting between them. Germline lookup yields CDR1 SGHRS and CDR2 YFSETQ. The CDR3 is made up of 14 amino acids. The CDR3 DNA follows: TGCGCCAGCAGCCCGGGACAACTCACAGATACGCAGTATTTT. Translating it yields CASSPGQLTDTQYF.

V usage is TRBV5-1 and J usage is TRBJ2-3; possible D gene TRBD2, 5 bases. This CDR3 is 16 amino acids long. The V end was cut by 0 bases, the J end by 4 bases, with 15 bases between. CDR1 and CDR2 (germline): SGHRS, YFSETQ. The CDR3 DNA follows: TGCGCCAGCAGCTTGGGCTACGAGGGCTACGCAGATACGCAGTATTTT. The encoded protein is CASSLGYEGYADTQYF.

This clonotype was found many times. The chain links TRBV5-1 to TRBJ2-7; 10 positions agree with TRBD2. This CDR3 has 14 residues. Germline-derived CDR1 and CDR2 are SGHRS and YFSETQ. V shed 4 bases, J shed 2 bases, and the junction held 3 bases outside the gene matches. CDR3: CASSDTSGAYEQYV. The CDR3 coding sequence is TGCGCCAGCAGCGACACTAGCGGGGCCTACGAGCAGTACGTC.

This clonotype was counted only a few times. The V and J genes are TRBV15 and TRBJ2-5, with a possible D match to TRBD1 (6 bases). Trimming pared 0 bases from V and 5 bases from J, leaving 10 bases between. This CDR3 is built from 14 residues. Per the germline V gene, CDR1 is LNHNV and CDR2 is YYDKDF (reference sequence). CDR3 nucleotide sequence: TGTGCCACCAGCAGAGATCCCAGGGGCGAGACCCAGTACTTC. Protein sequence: CATSRDPRGETQYF.

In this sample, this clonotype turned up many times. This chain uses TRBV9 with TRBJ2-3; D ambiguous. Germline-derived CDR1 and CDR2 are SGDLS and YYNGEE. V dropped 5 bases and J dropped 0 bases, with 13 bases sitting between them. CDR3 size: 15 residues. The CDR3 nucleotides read TGTGCCAGCAGATCACCCCCTGGTAGCACAGATACGCAGTATTTT. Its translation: CASRSPPGSTDTQYF.

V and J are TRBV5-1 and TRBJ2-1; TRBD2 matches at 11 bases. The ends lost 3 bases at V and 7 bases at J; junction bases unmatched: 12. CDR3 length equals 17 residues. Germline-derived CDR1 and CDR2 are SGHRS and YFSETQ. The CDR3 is CASSSLAGGIVRNEQFF. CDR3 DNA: TGCGCCAGCAGCTCCTTAGCGGGGGGGATAGTAAGGAATGAGCAGTTCTTC.

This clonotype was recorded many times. The CDR3 region is CASSQRNTRQQYF. CDR3 nucleotide sequence: TGTGCCAGCAGCCAGCGGAACACCCGACAGCAGTACTTC. The chain is built from TRBV3-1 and TRBJ2-7, with D hard to call. The CDR3 is made up of 13 amino acids. Germline V gene sequence: CDR1 LGHDT, CDR2 YNNKEL (reference sequence). Trimming stripped 3 bases from V and 8 bases from J, with 14 bases between.

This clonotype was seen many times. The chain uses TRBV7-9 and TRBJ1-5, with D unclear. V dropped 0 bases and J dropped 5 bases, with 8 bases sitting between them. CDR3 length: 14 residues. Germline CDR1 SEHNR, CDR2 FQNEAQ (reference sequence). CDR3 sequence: CASSLASGYQPQHF. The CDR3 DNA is TGTGCCAGCAGCTTAGCTTCAGGATATCAGCCCCAGCATTTT.

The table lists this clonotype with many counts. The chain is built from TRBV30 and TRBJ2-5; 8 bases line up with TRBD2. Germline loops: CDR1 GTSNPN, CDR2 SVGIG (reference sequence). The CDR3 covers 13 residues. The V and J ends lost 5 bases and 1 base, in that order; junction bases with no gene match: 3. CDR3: CAWDTSGQETQYF. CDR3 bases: TGTGCCTGGGACACTAGCGGCCAAGAGACCCAGTACTTC.

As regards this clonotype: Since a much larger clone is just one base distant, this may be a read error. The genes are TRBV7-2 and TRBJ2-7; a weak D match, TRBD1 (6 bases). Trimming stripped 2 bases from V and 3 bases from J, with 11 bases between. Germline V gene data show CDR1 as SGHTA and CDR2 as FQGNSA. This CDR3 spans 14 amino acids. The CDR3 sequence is CASSLWDTYYEQYF. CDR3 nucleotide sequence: TGTGCCAGCAGCTTATGGGACACGTACTACGAGCAGTACTTC.

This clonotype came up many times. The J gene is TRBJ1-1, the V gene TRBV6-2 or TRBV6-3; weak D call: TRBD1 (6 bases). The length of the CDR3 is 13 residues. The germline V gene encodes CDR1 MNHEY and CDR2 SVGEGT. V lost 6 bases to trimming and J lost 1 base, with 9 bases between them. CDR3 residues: CASRLQGNTEAFF. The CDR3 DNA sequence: TGTGCCAGCAGGCTACAGGGGAACACTGAAGCTTTCTTT.

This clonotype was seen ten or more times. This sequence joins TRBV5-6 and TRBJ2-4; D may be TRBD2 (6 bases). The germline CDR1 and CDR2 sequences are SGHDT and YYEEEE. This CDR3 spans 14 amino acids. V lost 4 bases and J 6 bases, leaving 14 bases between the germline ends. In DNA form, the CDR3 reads TGTGCCAGCAGCCCATGGGGGGTTACAAACATTCAGTACTTC. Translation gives CASSPWGVTNIQYF. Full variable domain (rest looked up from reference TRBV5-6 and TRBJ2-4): DAGVTQSPTHLIKTRGQQVTLRCSPKSGHDTVSWYQQALGQGPQFIFQYYEEEERQRGNFPDRFSGHQFPNYSSELNVNALLLGDSALYLCASSPWGVTNIQYFGAGTRLSVL.

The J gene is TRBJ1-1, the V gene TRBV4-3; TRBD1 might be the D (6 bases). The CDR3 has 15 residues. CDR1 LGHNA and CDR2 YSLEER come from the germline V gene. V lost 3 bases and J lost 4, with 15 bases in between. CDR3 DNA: TGCGCCAGCAGCCAGGTACAGGGCAGGACCACTGAAGCTTTCTTT. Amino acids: CASSQVQGRTTEAFF.